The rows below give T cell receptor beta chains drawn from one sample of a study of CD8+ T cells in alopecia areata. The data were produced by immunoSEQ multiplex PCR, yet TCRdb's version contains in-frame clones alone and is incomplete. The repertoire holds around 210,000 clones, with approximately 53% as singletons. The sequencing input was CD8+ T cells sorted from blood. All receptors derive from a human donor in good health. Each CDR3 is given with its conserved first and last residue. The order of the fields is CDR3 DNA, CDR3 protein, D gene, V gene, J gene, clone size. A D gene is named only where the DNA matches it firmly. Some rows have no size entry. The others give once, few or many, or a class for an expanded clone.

CDR3nt: TGTGCCAGCAGTTTCTATGCCAGGGCCGAAAAACTGTTTTTT; CDR3aa: CASSFYARAEKLFF; d_gene: NA; v_gene: TRBV27; j_gene: TRBJ1-4; abundance: NA
CDR3nt: TGCGCCAGCAGCACTCAAGGGGAACACACTGAAGCTTTCTTT; CDR3aa: CASSTQGEHTEAFF; d_gene: NA; v_gene: TRBV5-1; j_gene: TRBJ1-1; abundance: once
CDR3nt: TGTGCCTGGAGTGTACTAGTTGGCGGGGAGCTGTTTTTT; CDR3aa: CAWSVLVGGELFF; d_gene: NA; v_gene: TRBV30; j_gene: TRBJ2-2; abundance: NA
CDR3nt: TGTGCCAGCAGCGTAGGAACGGCGGGGGGACAAGAGACCCAGTACTTC; CDR3aa: CASSVGTAGGQETQYF; d_gene: TRBD2; v_gene: TRBV9; j_gene: TRBJ2-5; abundance: NA
CDR3nt: TGCAGCGTTGAAGGGCAGTACCAAGAGACCCAGTACTTC; CDR3aa: CSVEGQYQETQYF; d_gene: NA; v_gene: TRBV29-1; j_gene: TRBJ2-5; abundance: NA
CDR3nt: TGTGCCAGCACCACGGGGACAGAAGGCTACACCTTC; CDR3aa: CASTTGTEGYTF; d_gene: TRBD1; v_gene: TRBV28; j_gene: TRBJ1-2; abundance: NA
CDR3nt: TGTGCCAGCACCGACTCCTACGAGCAGTACTTC; CDR3aa: CASTDSYEQYF; d_gene: NA; v_gene: TRBV2; j_gene: TRBJ2-7; abundance: NA
CDR3nt: TGTGCCAGCAGCTTATCAGGGGGGGGCACAGATACGCAGTATTTT; CDR3aa: CASSLSGGGTDTQYF; d_gene: NA; v_gene: TRBV11-3; j_gene: TRBJ2-3; abundance: few
CDR3nt: TGTGCCAGCAGTGTGGGGGGCGATAATGAAAAACTGTTTTTT; CDR3aa: CASSVGGDNEKLFF; d_gene: NA; v_gene: TRBV2; j_gene: TRBJ1-4; abundance: few
CDR3nt: TGTGCCAGCCGCGGTTGGGGCGGCGAGCAGTACTTC; CDR3aa: CASRGWGGEQYF; d_gene: NA; v_gene: TRBV27; j_gene: TRBJ2-7; abundance: NA
CDR3nt: TGCAGCGTCACCGGGACAGGATACGGAGAGTACTTC; CDR3aa: CSVTGTGYGEYF; d_gene: TRBD1; v_gene: TRBV29-1; j_gene: TRBJ2-7; abundance: NA
CDR3nt: TGCAGCGTTCTCCTTAAATACGACGGGGAGCAGTACTTC; CDR3aa: CSVLLKYDGEQYF; d_gene: NA; v_gene: TRBV29-1; j_gene: TRBJ2-7; abundance: NA
CDR3nt: TGCGCCAGCAGCTTGGACAGCAGCCGGTGGCCCCAGCATTTT; CDR3aa: CASSLDSSRWPQHF; d_gene: NA; v_gene: TRBV5-1; j_gene: TRBJ1-5; abundance: NA
CDR3nt: TGTGCCAGCAGATCGGACGGGAGGGATCAGCCCCAGCATTTT; CDR3aa: CASRSDGRDQPQHF; d_gene: NA; v_gene: TRBV7-9; j_gene: TRBJ1-5; abundance: NA
CDR3nt: TGCAGCGTTGAAGAGAAGGGCAGGGGGCAGTACGAGCAGTACTTC; CDR3aa: CSVEEKGRGQYEQYF; d_gene: TRBD1; v_gene: TRBV29-1; j_gene: TRBJ2-7; abundance: NA
CDR3nt: TGTGCCGCGGGGGGGCTCGCTTTCTTT; CDR3aa: CAAGGLAFF; d_gene: NA; v_gene: TRBV2; j_gene: TRBJ1-1; abundance: NA
CDR3nt: TGTGCCAGCAGTCCCGCCGGCTCCTACGAGCAGTACTTC; CDR3aa: CASSPAGSYEQYF; d_gene: NA; v_gene: TRBV7-9; j_gene: TRBJ2-7; abundance: NA
CDR3nt: TGTGCCAGCACCGGGACAGGGAACGAGCAGTACTTC; CDR3aa: CASTGTGNEQYF; d_gene: TRBD1; v_gene: TRBV25-1; j_gene: TRBJ2-7; abundance: NA
CDR3nt: TGTGCCAGCTGGCTCTCGGATCGGGAGACCCAGTACTTC; CDR3aa: CASWLSDRETQYF; d_gene: NA; v_gene: TRBV2; j_gene: TRBJ2-5; abundance: NA
CDR3nt: TGTGCCAGCAGCTTACGGTCCAGGGACCCCTACGAGCAGTACTTC; CDR3aa: CASSLRSRDPYEQYF; d_gene: NA; v_gene: TRBV11-2; j_gene: TRBJ2-7; abundance: few
CDR3nt: TGTGCCCGGGGGCTCAGTATAGAGGGCTACACCTTC; CDR3aa: CARGLSIEGYTF; d_gene: NA; v_gene: TRBV2; j_gene: TRBJ1-2; abundance: NA
CDR3nt: TGCAGCGTTGAAACGGGGCGGGGGGGCCCCTACGAGCAGTACTTC; CDR3aa: CSVETGRGGPYEQYF; d_gene: TRBD2; v_gene: TRBV29-1; j_gene: TRBJ2-7; abundance: few